This TCR beta chain was profiled in a study of blood T cell repertoires in COVID-19. Under the authors' procedure: Estimates of nucleated cell counts were drawn from the amplification of reference gene primers. This table comes from immunoSEQ multiplex PCR, and its TCRdb copy is limited to in-frame clones, with some not included. V and J calls and clone size are those listed in that table; D and trimming were worked out from the DNA. The sample holds about 100,000 clones, roughly 84% seen once. V was clipped by 3 bases and J by 1 base, with 19 bases between them. Per germline, CDR1 DFQATT and CDR2 SNEGSKA (reference sequence). The CDR3 spans 16 residues.

This receptor was obtained from a man aged 65-85 years with active or convalescent COVID-19. The source material was peripheral blood. The V gene is TRBV20-1, the J gene TRBJ2-7; tentative D call: TRBD2 (7 bases). For the CDR3, the DNA is TGCAGTGCTAGTAGGCTTCGCGGGGGCCGATCCTACGAGCAGTACTTC. Translation: CSASRLRGGRSYEQYF.